The next 3 T cell receptor beta chains were all read from a single sample in a study of glioma-infiltrating T cells. TCR alpha and beta CDR3 regions were amplified from RNA using iRepertoire nested multiplex PCR. MiXCR, applied by TCRdb to the multiplex PCR reads, yields one record per CDR3 protein. Here the sample spans around 350,000 distinct CDR3 sequences, roughly two fifths being singletons. Sequencing used glioma tissue, nonneoplastic brain tissue, or PBMCs (not recorded which). The receptor source for this set is a human donor with low-grade glioma or glioblastoma, undergoing nonglioma brain surgery, or in good health (not recorded which).

This clonotype has a handful of counts. The genes are TRBV28 and TRBJ2-1, with 11 bases that match TRBD2. Germline CDR1 reads MDHEN; CDR2 reads SYDVKM. J lost 7 bases, V lost 3 bases, and 8 bases had no gene match. The CDR3 loop spans 16 amino acids. CDR3 coding DNA: TGTGCCAGCAGTTTCCTGGTGCCTAGCGGGAGGAATGAGCAGTTCTTC. Translating it yields CASSFLVPSGRNEQFF. The full variable domain, completed using reference TRBV28 and TRBJ2-1, is DVKVTQSSRYLVKRTGEKVFLECVQDMDHENMFWYRQDPGLGLRLIYFSYDVKMKEKGDIPEGYSVSREKKERFSLILESASTNQTSMYLCASSFLVPSGRNEQFFGPGTRLTVL.

This clonotype was seen a few times. The chain has TRBV20-1 and TRBJ2-3; D is possibly TRBD2 (8 bases). CDR1 and CDR2 (germline): DFQATT, SNEGSKA (reference sequence). V was trimmed by 0 bases and J by 2 bases, leaving 18 bases between them. The CDR3 extends over 17 amino acids. CDR3: CSAREEGASGSTDTQYF. CDR3 bases: TGCAGTGCTAGAGAGGAGGGGGCTAGCGGGTCCACAGATACGCAGTATTTT.

The chain joins TRBV27 to TRBJ2-7, with unresolved D. This CDR3 has 15 residues. Germline CDR1 is MNHEY and CDR2 is SMNVEV (reference sequence). Trimming took 4 bases from V and 10 from J, leaving 23 bases between them. CDR3 sequence (DNA): TGTGCCAGCAGTTCCTCTTGGGGATCAGGAACATCTCAGTACTTC. Encoded protein: CASSSSWGSGTSQYF.